This TCR beta chain was recorded in a study of blood T cell repertoires in COVID-19. Study context: Samples of COVID-19 (acute and convalescent) were obtained from the United States, Italy and Spain. Nucleic acid was either cDNA or gDNA, and it came from T cells, B-cell-depleted T cells, or PBMCs.

TCRdb's table, derived via immunoSEQ multiplex PCR, lists solely in-frame clones and lacks some. This table holds under 300,000 clones, approximately 84% found once. This CDR3 is 17 amino acids long. CDR1 and CDR2 (germline): SGDLS, YYNGEE. After removal of 1 base from V and 2 bases from J, the junction contained 6 bases not matched to a gene. Seattle enrolled patients during active infection and tracked them longitudinally. The chain combines TRBV9 with TRBJ2-1; the match to TRBD2 covers 10 bases. The sequencing input was peripheral blood. This clonotype was obtained from a human donor with COVID-19, enrolled during active disease. The donor label of this sample is uncertain. In DNA, the CDR3 is TGTGCCAGCAGCGTACGGTCTAGCGGGAGTACCTACAATGAGCAGTTCTTC. Its protein is CASSVRSSGSTYNEQFF.